The 6 T cell receptor beta chains below come from one sample, sequenced in a study of regulatory T cells in long-lasting Graves disease. Through Arm-PCR of CDR3 regions and iRepertoire HTBI primers, TCR beta libraries were built. MiXCR was run by TCRdb on the multiplex PCR reads, yielding one entry per CDR3 protein. The sample consists of around 400,000 distinct CDR3 sequences, around 11% of them appearing once. Time point noted: newly diagnosed GD, antithyroid drugs for less than 3 months. The TCR library was prepared using RNA isolated from PBMCs. This sample was also put to use in a study of T cells in Graves' hyperthyroidism and ophthalmopathy.

The input for sequencing was peripheral blood mononuclear cells (PBMCs), taken at new diagnosis, from a patient treated with antithyroid drugs. Every receptor here comes from a woman between 18 and 29 years old with Graves disease.

This clonotype was counted ten times or more. At one boundary the junction diverges from the germline segment, which might be a read error. V is TRBV5-1 and J is TRBJ2-3, with D perhaps assigned TRBD1 or TRBD2 (5 bases each). The germline CDR1 and CDR2 sequences are SGHRS and YFSETQ. There are 15 residues in the CDR3. The CDR3 DNA follows: TGTGCCAGCAGCCCCGGGACCGCTAGCACAGATACGCAGTATTTT. Residues: CASSPGTASTDTQYF. The variable domain in full, with the rest retrieved from reference TRBV5-1 and TRBJ2-3, is KAGVTQTPRYLIKTRGQQVTLSCSPISGHRSVSWYQQTPGQGLQFLFEYFSETQRNKGNFPGRFSGRQFSNSRSEMNVSTLELGDSALYLCASSPGTASTDTQYFGPGTRLTVL.

This clonotype appeared a few times. The chain combines TRBV20-1 with TRBJ1-5; maybe TRBD1 (6 bases). Trimming removed 0 bases at V and 1 base at J, with 22 bases between. The germline V gene has CDR1 DFQATT and CDR2 SNEGSKA (reference sequence). This CDR3 has 19 amino acids. The CDR3 coding sequence is TGCAGTGCTAGAGACCGGGGGGGGCGGAAGATCTGGAGCAATCAGCCCCAGCATTTT. It codes for CSARDRGGRKIWSNQPQHF.

This clonotype was recorded at least ten times. The chain is built from TRBV28 and TRBJ1-1; D uncertain. V lost 0 bases and J lost 0, with 5 bases in between. CDR3 length: 14 residues. Germline CDR1 reads MDHEN; CDR2 reads SYDVKM. In DNA form, the CDR3 reads TGTGCCAGCAGTTTATGGAAAATGAACACTGAAGCTTTCTTT. Translated, it gives CASSLWKMNTEAFF.

There are many counts of this clonotype. The V gene is TRBV19, the J gene TRBJ2-3, with D possibly matching TRBD2 (6 bases). This CDR3 has 16 residues. CDR1 LNHDA and CDR2 SQIVND come from the germline V gene (reference sequence). V lost 4 bases and J lost 1, with 15 bases in between. CDR3 DNA: TGTGCCAGTAGTACCCGGGACTTACCTCGCACAGATACGCAGTATTTT. Its protein is CASSTRDLPRTDTQYF.

CDR3 region: CASSLRDSSYEQYF. In nucleotides, the CDR3 is TGTGCCAGCAGCTTGAGGGACTCCTCCTACGAGCAGTACTTC. The chain links TRBV7-9 to TRBJ2-7; D might be TRBD2 (6 bases). V shed 3 bases and J shed 0 bases, with 9 bases lying between them. The CDR3 sequence is 14 residues long. From germline, CDR1 is SEHNR and CDR2 FQNEAQ (reference sequence).

At least ten counts were recorded for this clonotype. The J gene is TRBJ2-4, the V gene TRBV28; possibly TRBD2 for D (7 bases). Germline V CDR1 and CDR2: MDHEN, SYDVKM. Trimming removed 5 bases at V and 7 bases at J, with 18 bases between. This CDR3 is built from 15 residues. CDR3 sequence (DNA): TGTGCCAGCAGTCTCCAGGGGAGGGTCAGGAACATTCAGTACTTC. Its translation: CASSLQGRVRNIQYF.